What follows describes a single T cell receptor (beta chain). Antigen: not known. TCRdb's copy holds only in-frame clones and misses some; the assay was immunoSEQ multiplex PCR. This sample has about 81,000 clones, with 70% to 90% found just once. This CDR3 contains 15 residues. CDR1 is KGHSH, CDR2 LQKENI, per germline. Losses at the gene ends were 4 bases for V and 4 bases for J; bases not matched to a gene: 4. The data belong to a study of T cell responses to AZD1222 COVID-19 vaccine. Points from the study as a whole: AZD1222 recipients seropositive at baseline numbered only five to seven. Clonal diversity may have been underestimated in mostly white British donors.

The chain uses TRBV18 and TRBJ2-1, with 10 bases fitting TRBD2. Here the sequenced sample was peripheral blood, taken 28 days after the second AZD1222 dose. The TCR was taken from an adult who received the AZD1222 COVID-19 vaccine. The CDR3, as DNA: TGTGCCAGCTCACTAGCGGGGGGACCTTACAATGAGCAGTTCTTC. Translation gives CASSLAGGPYNEQFF.